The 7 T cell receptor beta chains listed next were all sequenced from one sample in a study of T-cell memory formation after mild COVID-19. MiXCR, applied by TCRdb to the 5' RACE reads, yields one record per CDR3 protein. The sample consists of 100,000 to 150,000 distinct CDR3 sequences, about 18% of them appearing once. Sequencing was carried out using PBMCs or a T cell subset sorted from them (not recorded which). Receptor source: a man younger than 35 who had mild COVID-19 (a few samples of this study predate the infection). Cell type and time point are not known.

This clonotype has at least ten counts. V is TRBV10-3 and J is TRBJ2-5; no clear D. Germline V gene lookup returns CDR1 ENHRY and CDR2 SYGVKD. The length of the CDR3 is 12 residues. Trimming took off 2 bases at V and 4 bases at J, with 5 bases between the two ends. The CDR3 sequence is CAISEARETQYF. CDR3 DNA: TGTGCCATCAGTGAGGCTAGAGAGACCCAGTACTTC.

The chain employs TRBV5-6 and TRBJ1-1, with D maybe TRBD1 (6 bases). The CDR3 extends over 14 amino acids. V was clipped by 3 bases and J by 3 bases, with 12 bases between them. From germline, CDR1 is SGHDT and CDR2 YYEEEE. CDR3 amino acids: CASSSYRVDTEAFF. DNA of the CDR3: TGTGCCAGCAGCTCCTACAGGGTGGACACTGAAGCTTTCTTT.

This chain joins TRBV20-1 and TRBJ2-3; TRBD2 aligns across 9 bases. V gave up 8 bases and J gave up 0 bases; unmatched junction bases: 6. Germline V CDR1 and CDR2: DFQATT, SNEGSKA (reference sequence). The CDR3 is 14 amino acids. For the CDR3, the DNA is TGCAGTTCCTTACTAGCGGGTAGCACAGATACGCAGTATTTT. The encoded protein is CSSLLAGSTDTQYF.

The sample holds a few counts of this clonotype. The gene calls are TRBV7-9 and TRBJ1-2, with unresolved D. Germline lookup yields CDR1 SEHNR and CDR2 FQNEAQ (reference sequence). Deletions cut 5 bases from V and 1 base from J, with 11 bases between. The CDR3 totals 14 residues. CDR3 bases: TGTGCCAGCAGCCAGAGCGGGTTTAACTATGGCTACACCTTC. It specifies CASSQSGFNYGYTF.

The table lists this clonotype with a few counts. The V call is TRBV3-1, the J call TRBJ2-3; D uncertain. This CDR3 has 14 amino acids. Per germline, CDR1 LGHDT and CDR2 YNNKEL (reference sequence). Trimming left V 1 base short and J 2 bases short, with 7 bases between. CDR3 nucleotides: TGTGCCAGCAGCCAAGCGCTCTCCACAGATACGCAGTATTTT. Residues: CASSQALSTDTQYF.

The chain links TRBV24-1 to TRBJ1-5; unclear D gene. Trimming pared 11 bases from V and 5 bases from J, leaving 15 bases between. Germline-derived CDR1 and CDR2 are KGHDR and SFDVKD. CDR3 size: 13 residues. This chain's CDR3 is CASQMALDQPQHF. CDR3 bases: TGTGCCAGTCAAATGGCCCTCGATCAGCCCCAGCATTTT.

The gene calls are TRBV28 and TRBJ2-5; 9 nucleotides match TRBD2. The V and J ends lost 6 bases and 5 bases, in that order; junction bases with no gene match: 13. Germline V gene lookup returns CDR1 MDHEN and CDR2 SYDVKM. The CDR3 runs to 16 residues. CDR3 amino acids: CASREGQRGARETQYF. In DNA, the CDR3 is TGTGCCAGCAGGGAGGGGCAGCGGGGGGCCCGGGAGACCCAGTACTTC.